This T cell receptor (beta chain) was recorded in a study of T cells in Graves' hyperthyroidism and ophthalmopathy (dated by TCRdb to about 2019). About the full investigation: TCR V-J signatures able to tell the groups apart were searched for in a discovery cohort of 100 or so patients, of whom roughly 42 had Graves' ophthalmopathy and about 60 had stable Graves' hyperthyroidism. Once sampling was done, hyperthyroidism patients were given methimazole at a starting dose of 30 mg daily, whereas ophthalmopathy patients were given high-dose intravenous methylprednisolone. TCR Vbeta CDR3 sequencing of 135 peripheral blood samples (fewer than 45 ophthalmopathy, about 75 hyperthyroidism and about 17 progressor patients) is reported in the paper. The approximately 100 discovery patients were divided at random into training and test sets in a 7:3 ratio. In addition, the study compared T-cell repertoires in thyroid tissue and in blood from five to seven Graves' hyperthyroidism patients. An independent validation cohort of around 20 hyperthyroidism patients and 17 patients who later progressed to ophthalmopathy tested prospective prediction of ophthalmopathy.

Beyond this particular receptor, the publication reports: A 13 V-J signature model separated ophthalmopathy from stable hyperthyroidism, with about 88% sensitivity and just under 84% specificity in cross-validation and 80%/75% in testing. In validation, progression to ophthalmopathy was predicted by the model with nearly 71% sensitivity and roughly 76% specificity, a median of 6.5 months before onset. Most expanded thyroid clonotypes (frequency above 0.001) were also detected in blood, suggesting blood repertoires may reflect thyroid immune responses. No statistical method was used to fix the sample size in advance, and group allocation was not hidden from the investigators.

The CDR3 covers 14 residues, taking in both the cysteine and the phenylalanine. This entry keeps only the CDR3 DNA: 42 bases, framed from base 1. V loses 3 bases at its end and J loses 1 base; junction bases beyond the gene matches: 1. Many counts were recorded for this clonotype. Its antigen remains unidentified. Per-base qualities were not stored, and no clone one base away is much larger. The study excluded patients with uncontrolled infections, other autoimmune diseases, pregnancy or lactation. Diagnoses were based on clinical symptoms, serum thyroxine and TRAb, thyroid ultrasound and orbital computed tomography. Total RNA was extracted with Trizol reagent, and quality was checked on an Agilent 2100 Bioanalyzer. Amplification of TCR beta CDR3 regions was carried out from RNA transcripts. A first-round RT-PCR of the TCR CDR3 used the HTBI primer set with the Qiagen OneStep RT-PCR kit. The libraries were constructed in a second round of multiplex PCR and then size-selected and purified. Sequencing of the libraries was done on an Illumina HiSeq2000 using paired-end 100 bp reads. The authors processed their data as follows. SOAPnuke was used to process the raw data, with reads discarded if the reads contained adapters or uncalled bases, had a mean Phred below 15, or lacked an exact constant-primer or identifier match. High-quality paired reads were merged using COPE v1.2.5, and each unique nucleotide sequence was defined as a clonotype. MiTCR v1.1 was used to align clonotypes to the IMGT TRBV, TRBD and TRBJ reference segments. Only V-J combinations with frequency above 0.0001, covering about 99% of repertoires, were analysed. A TCS score was defined as the ratio between F50 (clonal expansion) and ExV (chaos), using BLOSUM62-based TCRdist between CDR3 peptides within each V-J. Welch's t-statistics and random forest reduced roughly 500 V-J features to around 14, which were used in a naive Bayes classifier (R e1071). The Morisita-Horn index was used to measure how similar the thyroid and blood repertoires were. Using fastp at Q25 and MiXCR, TCRdb reprocessed the public reads and kept productive beta chains. Rows with a matching CDR3 protein are joined into one entry that keeps the most common DNA and genes. The V and J calls shown here were made by TCRdb, not taken from the authors' results. The sample contains 450,000 to 700,000 distinct CDR3 sequences, about half of them found a single time. The ten top clones hold under 20% of the sample.

The sequence links TRBV12-3 or TRBV12-4 to TRBJ1-1; TRBD1 aligns with 8 central bases. The TCR was taken from an adult woman with Graves' disease, either hyperthyroidism or ophthalmopathy (not recorded which). The specimen was peripheral blood or thyroid tissue (not recorded which). The DNA sequence follows: TGTGCCAGCAGTTTCCAGGGGGCGAACACTGAAGCTTTCTTT. Its coded protein is CASSFQGANTEAFF.